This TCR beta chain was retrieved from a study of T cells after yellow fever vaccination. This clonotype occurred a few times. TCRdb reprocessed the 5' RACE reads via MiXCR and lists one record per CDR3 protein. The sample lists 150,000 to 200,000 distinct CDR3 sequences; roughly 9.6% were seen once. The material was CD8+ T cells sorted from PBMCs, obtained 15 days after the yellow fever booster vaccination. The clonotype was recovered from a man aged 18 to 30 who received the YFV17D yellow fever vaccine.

The CDR3 DNA sequence: TGTGCCAGCAGCTTACAGGGGTCCGGCTATGGCTACACCTTC. Translation gives CASSLQGSGYGYTF. This chain joins TRBV11-2 and TRBJ1-2, with D perhaps matching TRBD1 (6 bases). The germline V gene has CDR1 SGHAT and CDR2 FQNNGV. CDR3 size: 14 residues. Trimming took off 2 bases at V and 4 bases at J, with 11 bases between the two ends.